The 16 T cell receptor beta chains below all came from one sample that was sequenced in a study of beta chain features in type 1 diabetes (dated by TCRdb to 2017 to 2018). Here is what the overall study found, with its caveats: Type 1 diabetes patients showed a moderate but significant shortening of TCRB CDR3 length in all four CD4+ subsets.

Libraries were built with the immunoSEQ multiplex PCR assay. All of the isolated RNA was reverse transcribed with the High Capacity cDNA Reverse Transcription Kit, so expressed TCRB transcripts were sequenced. In TCRdb, the immuneACCESS table is reduced to in-frame sequences with V and J assigned. These tables do not hold every clone; where another copy was compared, an unresolved V gene accounts for under half, and the others remain unexplained. The table for this sample lists 300,000 or so clones; roughly 13% of them were counted only once. About 0.016% of the sample goes to the ten largest clones. No cognate antigen is known for these TCRs. Sequences were obtained from naive CD4+ T cells from blood. Sample cell subset or site, as interpreted from the label and publication: true naive CD4+ T cells. Every receptor here comes from a woman aged 18-35 years with type 1 diabetes.

CDR3 nucleotide sequence: TGTGCCAGCAGCCCCCACAGCAGCCCCGGGGAGCTGTTTTTT. Amino acid sequence: CASSPHSSPGELFF. The chain combines TRBV7-2 with TRBJ2-2; D gene unclear. Trimming shortened V by 5 bases and J by 6 bases, and 13 bases separated the two germline ends. The CDR3 is 14 residues long. CDR1 is SGHTA, CDR2 FQGNSA, per germline.

This chain uses TRBV28 with TRBJ2-7, with 8 bases fitting TRBD2. J gave up 9 bases and V 5 bases, and 15 bases lay outside the gene matches. This CDR3 has 15 amino acids. From germline, CDR1 is MDHEN and CDR2 SYDVKM. The CDR3 DNA is TGTGCCAGCAGTACAAATCCGGGACTAGTAAGCGCGCAGTACTTC. Residues: CASSTNPGLVSAQYF.

This rearrangement joins TRBV5-4 to TRBJ2-5; tentatively, D is TRBD2 (6 bases). Germline V CDR1 and CDR2: SGHNT, YYREEE (reference sequence). Trimming shortened V by 5 bases and J by 5 bases, and 16 bases separated the two germline ends. This CDR3 has 14 residues. The CDR3 reads CASRRWRAGETQYF. The CDR3 bases are TGTGCCAGCAGGAGGTGGAGGGCGGGCGAGACCCAGTACTTC.

This clone has just a few counts. CDR3 region: CASSLEGGTETQYF. In DNA form, the CDR3 reads TGCGCCAGCAGCTTGGAAGGCGGGACGGAGACCCAGTACTTC. The V gene is TRBV5-1, the J gene TRBJ2-5; D may be TRBD2 (6 bases). From germline, CDR1 is SGHRS and CDR2 YFSETQ. V was cut by 0 bases and J by 5 bases, with 11 bases left in between. This CDR3 is built from 14 residues. Full variable domain (remainder filled in from reference TRBV5-1 and TRBJ2-5): KAGVTQTPRYLIKTRGQQVTLSCSPISGHRSVSWYQQTPGQGLQFLFEYFSETQRNKGNFPGRFSGRQFSNSRSEMNVSTLELGDSALYLCASSLEGGTETQYFGPGTRLLVL.

This clone appeared a few times. The rearrangement links TRBV4-3 to TRBJ2-1, with TRBD1 as a possible D gene (6 bases). CDR3 length equals 16 residues. The germline V gene has CDR1 LGHNA and CDR2 YSLEER. V lost 1 base, J lost 4 bases, and 14 bases lay in between. DNA for the CDR3: TGCGCCAGCAGCCAAGGTCGGACAGTCCCTTACAATGAGCAGTTCTTC. Translated, it gives CASSQGRTVPYNEQFF.

The J gene is TRBJ1-1, the V gene TRBV7-2; TRBD1 matches 9 bases. The CDR3 is 15 amino acids. V shed 2 bases, J shed 1 base, and the junction held 2 bases outside the gene matches. Germline CDR1 SGHTA, CDR2 FQGNSA. CDR3 DNA: TGTGCCAGCAGCTTAACGACAGGGGGGAACACTGAAGCTTTCTTT. As protein: CASSLTTGGNTEAFF.

The V call is TRBV18, the J call TRBJ2-3, with TRBD1 matching 9 bases. There are 15 residues in the CDR3. The J segment lost 1 base and the V segment lost 3 bases, leaving 2 bases of the junction unmatched. The germline V gene has CDR1 KGHSH and CDR2 LQKENI. The CDR3 coding sequence is TGTGCCAGCTCACCTGACAGGGGGGGCACAGATACGCAGTATTTT. It yields the protein CASSPDRGGTDTQYF.

This clone occurred a few times. The rearrangement uses TRBV7-9 and TRBJ2-1, with D tentatively TRBD2 (6 bases). Trimming stripped 1 base from V and 7 bases from J, with 8 bases between. The germline V gene has CDR1 SEHNR and CDR2 FQNEAQ (reference sequence). The CDR3 has 13 residues. The DNA for the CDR3 is TGTGCCAGCAGCTTAGATAGCGGAAATGAGCAGTTCTTC. It codes for CASSLDSGNEQFF. Drawing the rest from reference TRBV7-9 and TRBJ2-1, the complete variable domain is DTGVSQNPRHKITKRGQNVTFRCDPISEHNRLYWYRQTLGQGPEFLTYFQNEAQLEKSRLLSDRFSAERPKGSFSTLEIQRTEQGDSAMYLCASSLDSGNEQFFGPGTRLTVL.

The J gene is TRBJ2-7, the V gene TRBV25-1, with TRBD2 matching over 7 bases. There are 14 residues in the CDR3. Germline assignment: CDR1 MGHDK and CDR2 SYGVNS. With 3 bases clipped from V and 8 bases from J, the junction kept 10 bases outside the gene matches. CDR3 amino acids: CASSDGGYWSKQYF. The CDR3, as DNA: TGTGCCAGCAGTGACGGGGGGTACTGGTCTAAGCAGTACTTC.

The CDR3: CASSLGTDQETQYF. DNA of the CDR3: TGTGCCAGCAGTTTGGGGACAGATCAAGAGACCCAGTACTTC. V gene TRBV6-6 combines with J gene TRBJ2-5, with TRBD1 matching over 7 bases. This CDR3 has 14 residues. The trim removed 4 bases at V and 2 bases at J, leaving 4 bases unmatched. CDR1 MNHNY and CDR2 SVGAGI come from the germline V gene (reference sequence).

This chain links TRBV28 with TRBJ2-7; 12 bases fit TRBD1. Trimming took 5 bases from V and 5 from J; bases not matched to a gene: 10. The germline gives CDR1 MDHEN, CDR2 SYDVKM. The CDR3 has 16 residues. CDR3 sequence (DNA): TGTGCCAGCAGTGGACCGGGACAGGGGGCGGCCAACGAGCAGTACTTC. As protein: CASSGPGQGAANEQYF. The variable domain in full, with the rest retrieved from reference TRBV28 and TRBJ2-7, is DVKVTQSSRYLVKRTGEKVFLECVQDMDHENMFWYRQDPGLGLRLIYFSYDVKMKEKGDIPEGYSVSREKKERFSLILESASTNQTSMYLCASSGPGQGAANEQYFGPGTRLTVT.

The genes are TRBV5-1 and TRBJ2-1; tentative D call: TRBD1 (6 bases). The germline V gene encodes CDR1 SGHRS and CDR2 YFSETQ. The V gene lost 2 bases and the J gene lost 5 bases, with 26 bases spanning the gap. CDR3 length equals 19 residues. CDR3: CASSLNPPGYGQSNNEQFF. CDR3 nucleotide sequence: TGCGCCAGCAGCTTAAATCCACCCGGGTACGGACAGAGCAACAATGAGCAGTTCTTC.

V gene TRBV5-1 combines with J gene TRBJ2-5; a weak D match, TRBD2 (7 bases). Germline V gene data show CDR1 as SGHRS and CDR2 as YFSETQ. This CDR3 contains 15 residues. V was shortened by 3 bases and J by 3 bases, with 15 bases between the two germline ends. The DNA of the CDR3 is TGCGCCAGCAGCTCCACTGGGGGGGCAGAAGAGACCCAGTACTTC. It yields the protein CASSSTGGAEETQYF.

J is TRBJ2-5 and V is TRBV7-2, with D hard to call. The CDR3 is 14 amino acids. Deletions cut 5 bases from V and 5 bases from J, with 15 bases between. CDR1 is SGHTA, CDR2 FQGNSA, per germline. CDR3 sequence: CASSPRQVGETQYF. CDR3 coding DNA: TGTGCCAGCAGCCCCAGACAAGTCGGTGAGACCCAGTACTTC.

The chain employs TRBV7-9 and TRBJ2-7, with TRBD2 matching over 7 bases. Germline CDR1 is SEHNR and CDR2 is FQNEAQ (reference sequence). J lost 2 bases, V lost 0 bases, and 1 base had no gene match. This CDR3 region has 14 residues. CDR3 loop: CASSLAGGTYEQYF. CDR3 DNA sequence: TGTGCCAGCAGCTTAGCGGGAGGGACCTACGAGCAGTACTTC.

The sample holds a few counts of this clone. This sequence joins TRBV15 and TRBJ1-1; no firm D call. This CDR3 spans 13 amino acids. The ends were cut back, 4 bases at V and 5 bases at J, with 11 bases in the middle. Germline CDR1 LNHNV, CDR2 YYDKDF (reference sequence). The CDR3 DNA is TGTGCCACCAGCACGCGGGCCAGGACTGAAGCTTTCTTT. Protein: CATSTRARTEAFF. Filled out from reference TRBV15 and TRBJ1-1, the complete variable domain reads DAMVIQNPRYQVTQFGKPVTLSCSQTLNHNVMYWYQQKSSQAPKLLFHYYDKDFNNEADTPDNFQSRRPNTSFCFLDIRSPGLGDTAMYLCATSTRARTEAFFGQGTRLTVV.